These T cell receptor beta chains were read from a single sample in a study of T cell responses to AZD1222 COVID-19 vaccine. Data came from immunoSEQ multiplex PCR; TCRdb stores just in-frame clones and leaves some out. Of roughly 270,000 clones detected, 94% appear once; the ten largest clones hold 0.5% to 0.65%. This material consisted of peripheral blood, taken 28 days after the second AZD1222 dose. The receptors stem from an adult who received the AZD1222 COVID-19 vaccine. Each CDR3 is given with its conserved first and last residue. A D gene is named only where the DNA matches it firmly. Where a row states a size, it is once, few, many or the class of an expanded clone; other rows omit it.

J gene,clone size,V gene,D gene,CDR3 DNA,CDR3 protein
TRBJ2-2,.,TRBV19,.,TGTGCCAGTAGTATAGCAGGGGAGGTGGCCGGGGAGCTGTTTTTT,CASSIAGEVAGELFF
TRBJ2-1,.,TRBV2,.,TGTGCCAGCGGTACTAGGAGCTCCTACAATGAGCAGTTCTTC,CASGTRSSYNEQFF
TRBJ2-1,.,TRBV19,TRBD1,TGTGCCAGTAGTATAGATCGGGCAGGGGGCCGCAATGAGCAGTTCTTC,CASSIDRAGGRNEQFF
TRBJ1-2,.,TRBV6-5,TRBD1,TGTGCCAGCAATCCGGGACAGGGATTCGGCTACACCTTC,CASNPGQGFGYTF
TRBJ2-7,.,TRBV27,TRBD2,TGTGCCAGCAGACTAGCGGGAGGGCCTGGTGAGCAGTACTTC,CASRLAGGPGEQYF
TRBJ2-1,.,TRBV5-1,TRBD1,TGCGCCAGCAGCTTAGGGACAGGGGGGAATGAGCAGTTCTTC,CASSLGTGGNEQFF
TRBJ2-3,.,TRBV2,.,TGTGCCAGCAGTGATAGCACAGATACGCAGTATTTT,CASSDSTDTQYF
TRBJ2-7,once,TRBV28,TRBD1,TGTGCCAGCTCCGGACAGGGCCCCCCCTACGAGCAGTACTTC,CASSGQGPPYEQYF
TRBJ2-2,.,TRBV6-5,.,TGTGCCAGCAGTTACCACGGGACCGAGAACACCGGGGAGCTGTTTTTT,CASSYHGTENTGELFF
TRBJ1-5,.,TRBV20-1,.,TGCAGTGCTAGTCGGACAGCAACCGTATATAGCAATCAGCCCCAGCATTTT,CSASRTATVYSNQPQHF
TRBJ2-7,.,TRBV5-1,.,TGCGCCAGCAGCTTGAGCCCCGGGGAGCAGTACTTC,CASSLSPGEQYF
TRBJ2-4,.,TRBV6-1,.,TGTGCCAGCAGTGTTCGACTAACTATGGCCAAAAACATTCAGTACTTC,CASSVRLTMAKNIQYF
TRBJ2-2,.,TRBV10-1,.,TGCGCCAGCAGTGAGGGAAAGGGAAATATCGGGGAGCTGTTTTTT,CASSEGKGNIGELFF
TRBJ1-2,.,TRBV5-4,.,TGTGCCAGCAGCCTCGACTCCAGTTCAGGGTTGGGCTACACCTTC,CASSLDSSSGLGYTF
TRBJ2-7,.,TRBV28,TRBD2,TGTGCCAGCAGCCAGACAGCGGGGGGTAGGTACGAGCAGTACTTC,CASSQTAGGRYEQYF
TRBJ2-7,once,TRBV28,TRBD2,TGTGCCAGCACCGCCCTGGGGGGGATGGGTTACGAGCAGTACTTC,CASTALGGMGYEQYF
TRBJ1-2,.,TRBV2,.,TGTGCCAGCACCCAGACCTATGGCTACACCTTC,CASTQTYGYTF
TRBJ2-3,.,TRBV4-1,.,TGCGCCAGCAGCCAGGGGTCGGCGTCGCGAGGGGCAGATACGCAGTATTTT,CASSQGSASRGADTQYF
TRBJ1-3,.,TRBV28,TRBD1,TGTGCCAGCAGCCGTACAGGGGTTTACGAAAACACCATATATTTT,CASSRTGVYENTIYF
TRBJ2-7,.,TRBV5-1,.,TGCGCCAGCAATTCGGGTGCGAACTACGAGCAGTACTTC,CASNSGANYEQYF
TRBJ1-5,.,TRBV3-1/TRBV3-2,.,TGTGCCAGCAGCCGGGACATGCTTCAGCCCCAGCATTTT,CASSRDMLQPQHF
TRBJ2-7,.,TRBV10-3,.,TGTGCCATCAGTGAGGCTGGGTACCGACTCCCCTACGAGCAGTACTTC,CAISEAGYRLPYEQYF
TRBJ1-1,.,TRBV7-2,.,TGTGCCAGCAGCTTACATCCGGGGCTCAACACTGAAGCTTTCTTT,CASSLHPGLNTEAFF
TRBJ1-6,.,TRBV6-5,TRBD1,TGTGCCAGCAGTTACTCCGGGACAGGGAATTCACCCCTCCACTTT,CASSYSGTGNSPLHF
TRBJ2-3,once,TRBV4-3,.,TGCGCCAGCAGCCATCAACACAGGGATACGCAGTATTTT,CASSHQHRDTQYF
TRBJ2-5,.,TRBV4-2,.,TGTGCCAGCAGCCAAGCGGGTAAGGGGGACCACCAAGAGACCCAGTACTTC,CASSQAGKGDHQETQYF